This T cell receptor (beta chain) comes out of a study of cytotoxic CD8 clonotypes in ibrutinib-treated CLL. Whole-study results and caveats: The clonality went up when patients responded to ibrutinib and dropped back toward baseline at progression.

TCRdb keeps only in-frame clones here, not all; method: immunoSEQ multiplex PCR. The table records roughly 45,000 clones, 50% to 80% of them present only once. Germline CDR1 SEHNR, CDR2 FQNEAQ (reference sequence). This CDR3 region has 14 residues. V lost 7 bases and J lost 6, with 18 bases in between. As to this clone: The antigen remains unidentified.

This material consisted of PBMCs, taken after 24 months of ibrutinib treatment. The source is a human donor with chronic lymphocytic leukemia. The chain has TRBV7-9 and TRBJ1-1; D is possibly TRBD1 (5 bases). The CDR3 DNA reads TGTGCCAGCACCCCGGTCCCAGGGTATTCTGAAGCTTTCTTT. It codes for CASTPVPGYSEAFF.